Described below is a single T cell receptor (beta chain) sequence and its context. What it binds is not known. The sample belongs to a study of T cell repertoires in cytomegalovirus infection. About the research overall: Through public TCR beta signatures, both CMV infection and matching HLA type were indicated.

This CDR3 spans 15 amino acids. From germline, CDR1 is LNHDA and CDR2 SQIVND (reference sequence). V was cut by 6 bases and J by 0 bases, with 14 bases left in between. TCRdb reanalysed the reads using MiXCR and keeps one entry per CDR3 protein. The sample yields approximately 500,000 distinct CDR3 sequences, 16% seen once. General study results and limits: The ex vivo response was dominated by HLA-C-restricted CMV-specific TCR beta clonotypes. Individuals carrying CMV plus the relevant HLA were identified by cumulative frequency of public TCR beta families.

This chain uses TRBV19 with TRBJ1-1; D perhaps matches TRBD1 (5 bases). The origin of this receptor is a human donor in good health (CMV status not recorded). Some clones in this sample may be carry-over from other donors' samples. The sequenced sample was CD8+ T cells from PBMCs. Here the CDR3 reads CASRPGHIMNTEAFF. In DNA, the CDR3 is TGTGCCAGTAGACCCGGACACATCATGAACACTGAAGCTTTCTTT.